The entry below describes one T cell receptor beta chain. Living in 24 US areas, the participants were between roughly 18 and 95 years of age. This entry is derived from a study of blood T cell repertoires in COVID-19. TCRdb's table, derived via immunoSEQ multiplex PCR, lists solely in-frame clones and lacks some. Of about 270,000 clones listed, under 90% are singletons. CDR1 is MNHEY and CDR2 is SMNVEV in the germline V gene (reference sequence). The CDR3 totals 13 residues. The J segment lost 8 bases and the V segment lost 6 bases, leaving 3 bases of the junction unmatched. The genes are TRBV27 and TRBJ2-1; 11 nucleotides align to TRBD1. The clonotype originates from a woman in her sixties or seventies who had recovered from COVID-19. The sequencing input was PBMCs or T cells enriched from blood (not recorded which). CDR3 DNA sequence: TGTGCCAGCAGAAGGACAGGGGGCGATGAGCAGTTCTTC. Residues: CASRRTGGDEQFF.